This entry concerns a single T cell receptor (beta chain). This clonotype was seen only a few times. The specificity of this receptor is unknown. No much larger clone exists at a distance of one base, and base qualities are not known. The sample belongs to a study of T cell repertoires in cytomegalovirus infection (dated by TCRdb to about 2019). About the study as a whole: Recently identified HLA-C-restricted CMV epitopes, whose presentation resists viral immunomodulation, were targeted by peptide stimulations together with well-studied HLA-B-restricted epitopes. Donor HLA type was relevant to the analysis, as public TCR beta signatures indicated carriage of CMV infection together with the matching HLA type.

What the authors observed across the whole study: In both this cohort and an independent roughly 350-donor cohort, the cumulative frequency of public TCR beta family members distinguished carriers of CMV infection plus the relevant HLA type. The ex vivo response was dominated by HLA-C-restricted CMV-specific TCR beta clonotypes, and the single most frequent clonotype in two of eight donors was supplied by these HLA-C-restricted clonotypes.

Sequenced on an Illumina HiSeq 1500. The public reads were reprocessed in TCRdb via fastp at Q25 and MiXCR, keeping in-frame beta chains. Each entry merges the rows of one CDR3 protein and shows their most common DNA and genes. This sample comprises some 800,000 distinct CDR3 sequences, about 29% of them detected only once. Around 13% of the sample is in the top ten clones. The treatment or condition label for this specimen denotes: in vitro stimulation with specific CMV peptide epitopes to enrich CMV-specific T cells. CDR1 MNHNY and CDR2 SVGAGI are derived from the germline V gene (reference sequence). V sheds 2 bases and J sheds 3 bases, leaving 16 bases between their ends. The CDR3 holds 16 amino acids from the cysteine to the phenylalanine. Only the CDR3 DNA stays, 48 bases, in frame from base 1.

This TCR was recovered from a human donor in good health (CMV status not recorded). Some clones in this sample may be carry-over from other donors' samples. The chain employs TRBV6-6 and TRBJ1-2, with TRBD1 perhaps the D gene, on 6 matching bases. Sequenced material: cultured CD8+ T cells from PBMCs, taken from culture after CMV antigen stimulation. The nucleotides read TGTGCCAGCAGTTACAAGGGGCGGGGGCGCGACTATGGCTACACCTTC. Its translation is CASSYKGRGRDYGYTF.